Following are 22 T cell receptor beta chains from one sample sequenced in a study of blood T cell repertoires in COVID-19. Clones were sequenced by immunoSEQ multiplex PCR, and TCRdb holds only the in-frame ones, with some missing. Among about 80,000 clones listed, around 90% were seen once. The sample consisted of peripheral blood. These receptors were obtained from a woman of 80 years or more with active or convalescent COVID-19.

The chain couples TRBV10-3 to TRBJ2-2; possible D gene TRBD2, 5 bases. Germline V gene lookup returns CDR1 ENHRY and CDR2 SYGVKD. The CDR3 is 11 residues long. V was clipped by 8 bases and J by 7 bases, with 8 bases between them. This CDR3 is CAISRDGELFF. The CDR3 DNA reads as TGTGCCATCTCGAGGGACGGGGAGCTGTTTTTT.

The chain combines TRBV23-1 with TRBJ1-1; D is ambiguous. TRBV23-1 is flagged as an ORF with uncertain function. This CDR3 is built from 15 residues. Trimming cost V 4 bases and J 1 base, with 13 bases left between them. The CDR3 spells CASSPSGLANTEAFF. CDR3 DNA sequence: TGCGCCAGCAGTCCCTCGGGTTTAGCGAACACTGAAGCTTTCTTT.

V gene TRBV19 combines with J gene TRBJ2-1, with D possibly being TRBD2 (6 bases). Germline loops: CDR1 LNHDA, CDR2 SQIVND (reference sequence). This CDR3 is 14 amino acids long. V was cut by 9 bases and J by 6 bases, with 18 bases left in between. CDR3 protein: CASRSGTPSNEQFF. The CDR3 DNA sequence: TGTGCCAGCCGGTCCGGGACTCCGTCCAATGAGCAGTTCTTC.

The chain is built from TRBV27 and TRBJ1-5; no definite D call. CDR3 length: 15 residues. The V end lost 5 bases, the J end lost 4 bases, and 15 bases lay between the germline ends. The germline gives CDR1 MNHEY, CDR2 SMNVEV (reference sequence). CDR3 bases: TGTGCCAGCAGTCCCAGTCGAGGGATAAATCAGCCCCAGCATTTT. Residues: CASSPSRGINQPQHF.

The J gene is TRBJ2-3, the V gene TRBV4-3; 8 nucleotides agree with TRBD2. The CDR3 spans 18 residues. CDR1 and CDR2 (germline): LGHNA, YSLEER. Trimming cost V 0 bases and J 2 bases; bases outside gene matches: 10. The CDR3 is CASSQEWTSRLNTDTQYF. The CDR3 region has the DNA TGCGCCAGCAGCCAAGAGTGGACTAGCCGCCTCAACACAGATACGCAGTATTTT.

The count of this clone is one. The chain employs TRBV6-6 and TRBJ2-1; D is perhaps TRBD1 (6 bases). Germline values: CDR1 MNHNY, CDR2 SVGAGI (reference sequence). The ends were cut back, 2 bases at V and 4 bases at J, with 12 bases in the middle. The CDR3 contains 15 residues. CDR3 DNA: TGTGCCAGCAGTTACCTGGGGGCATCTTACAATGAGCAGTTCTTC. This encodes CASSYLGASYNEQFF.

The chain employs TRBV5-4 and TRBJ2-1; 11 nucleotides line up with TRBD2. The CDR3 has 15 residues. The germline gives CDR1 SGHNT, CDR2 YYREEE (reference sequence). The V gene end was trimmed by 4 bases and the J gene end by 2 bases; junction bases not matched to a gene: 2. The CDR3 reads CASSTGLAAYNEQFF. The CDR3 DNA reads TGTGCCAGCAGCACGGGACTAGCGGCCTACAATGAGCAGTTCTTC.

This sequence joins TRBV10-3 and TRBJ1-2; D might be TRBD1 (5 bases). V gave up 2 bases and J gave up 0 bases, with 16 bases separating them. The length of the CDR3 is 17 residues. CDR1 is ENHRY and CDR2 is SYGVKD in the germline V gene. The CDR3 nucleotides read TGTGCCATCAGTGAGACAGGTTCAATACTTCCTAACTATGGCTACACCTTC. Protein sequence: CAISETGSILPNYGYTF.

The chain employs TRBV15 and TRBJ2-1, with 7 positions matching TRBD2. In germline, CDR1 is LNHNV, CDR2 YYDKDF (reference sequence). J gave up 5 bases and V 1 base, and 2 bases lay outside the gene matches. CDR3 length: 14 amino acids. The CDR3 coding sequence is TGTGCCACCAGCAGAGGGCTAGCGGACAATGAGCAGTTCTTC. Protein sequence: CATSRGLADNEQFF.

This sequence joins TRBV28 and TRBJ1-1; no clear D gene. CDR1 MDHEN and CDR2 SYDVKM come from the germline V gene. The CDR3 runs 12 residues. Trimming cost V 2 bases and J 11 bases, with 12 bases left between them. The CDR3 coding sequence is TGTGCCAGCAGTTTAGTGGCACAGTGGGCTTTCTTT. Translated: CASSLVAQWAFF. The whole variable domain, remainder taken from reference TRBV28 and TRBJ1-1, is DVKVTQSSRYLVKRTGEKVFLECVQDMDHENMFWYRQDPGLGLRLIYFSYDVKMKEKGDIPEGYSVSREKKERFSLILESASTNQTSMYLCASSLVAQWAFFGQGTRLTVV.

This chain connects TRBV7-7 to TRBJ2-3; 7 bases fit TRBD1. The CDR3 sequence is 14 residues long. Germline V lookup: CDR1 SSHAT, CDR2 FNYEAQ (reference sequence). The V segment lost 5 bases and the J segment 4 bases; nucleotides outside the gene matches: 6. CDR3 region: CASSHTGDPDTQYF. CDR3 in DNA: TGTGCCAGCAGCCATACAGGGGATCCAGATACGCAGTATTTT.

This chain connects TRBV6-1 to TRBJ1-5, with no clear D. Per the germline V gene, CDR1 is MNHNS and CDR2 is SASEGT. Trimming removed 1 base at V and 1 base at J, with 5 bases between. The CDR3 consists of 14 residues. The CDR3: CASSEDLSNQPQHF. The CDR3 DNA reads TGTGCCAGCAGTGAAGACTTGAGCAATCAGCCCCAGCATTTT.

The gene calls are TRBV7-2 and TRBJ1-1; no clear D gene. The CDR3 has 13 amino acids. In germline, CDR1 is SGHTA, CDR2 FQGNSA. V was trimmed by 5 bases and J by 0 bases, leaving 7 bases between them. In nucleotides, the CDR3 is TGTGCCAGCAGCCCACTCATGAACACTGAAGCTTTCTTT. It encodes CASSPLMNTEAFF.

V gene TRBV28 combines with J gene TRBJ1-2; D remains ambiguous. Germline CDR1 MDHEN, CDR2 SYDVKM. With 5 bases removed from V and 0 bases from J, the gap between germline ends came to 10 bases. This CDR3 is built from 14 residues. The CDR3 DNA is TGTGCCAGCAGTGGACTGGGTTCTAACTATGGCTACACCTTC. It specifies CASSGLGSNYGYTF.

This clone was seen only a few times. The chain is built from TRBV19 and TRBJ2-1, with 7 bases aligning to TRBD2. The CDR3 has 16 residues. J was trimmed by 5 bases and V by 5 bases; bases with no gene match: 12. Germline CDR1 LNHDA, CDR2 SQIVND (reference sequence). CDR3 in amino acids: CASSASAREKNNEQFF. The CDR3 nucleotides are TGTGCCAGTAGTGCCTCGGCGCGGGAGAAAAACAATGAGCAGTTCTTC. Complete variable domain (other parts from reference TRBV19 and TRBJ2-1): DGGITQSPKYLFRKEGQNVTLSCEQNLNHDAMYWYRQDPGQGLRLIYYSQIVNDFQKGDIAEGYSVSREKKESFPLTVTSAQKNPTAFYLCASSASAREKNNEQFFGPGTRLTVL.

J is TRBJ2-7 and V is TRBV18; TRBD2 might be the D (5 bases). Trimming took off 2 bases at V and 3 bases at J, with 14 bases between the two ends. The CDR3 spans 15 residues. Germline assignment: CDR1 KGHSH and CDR2 LQKENI. The CDR3 sequence is CASSPVGNVNYEQYF. As DNA, the CDR3 is TGTGCCAGCTCACCAGTCGGGAATGTAAACTACGAGCAGTACTTC.

The chain carries TRBV19 and TRBJ1-1; D is unresolved. Germline V lookup: CDR1 LNHDA, CDR2 SQIVND (reference sequence). The CDR3 spans 13 residues. Trimming removed 3 bases from V and 11 bases from J, with 16 bases in between. CDR3 sequence: CASSIREGVLAFF. The CDR3 bases are TGTGCCAGTAGTATTAGGGAGGGAGTATTGGCTTTCTTT. Filled out from reference TRBV19 and TRBJ1-1, the complete variable domain reads DGGITQSPKYLFRKEGQNVTLSCEQNLNHDAMYWYRQDPGQGLRLIYYSQIVNDFQKGDIAEGYSVSREKKESFPLTVTSAQKNPTAFYLCASSIREGVLAFFGQGTRLTVV.

The chain employs TRBV6-5 and TRBJ2-7; 8 nucleotides match TRBD2. Trimming took 0 bases from V and 5 from J; bases not matched to a gene: 6. Germline loops: CDR1 MNHEY, CDR2 SVGAGI. The CDR3 sequence is 15 residues long. As DNA, the CDR3 is TGTGCCAGCAGTTACTCTTACGGGACTAGGAACGAGCAGTACTTC. Its protein is CASSYSYGTRNEQYF.

This sequence joins TRBV18 and TRBJ1-1; the D gene is possibly TRBD1 (6 bases). The CDR3 runs to 15 residues. CDR1 is KGHSH, CDR2 LQKENI, per germline. V gave up 5 bases and J gave up 1 base, with 14 bases separating them. The CDR3 nucleotides read TGTGCCAGCTCAAGAGAAACAGGGCAGAACACTGAAGCTTTCTTT. Amino acid sequence: CASSRETGQNTEAFF. Full variable domain (rest looked up from reference TRBV18 and TRBJ1-1): NAGVMQNPRHLVRRRGQEARLRCSPMKGHSHVYWYRQLPEEGLKFMVYLQKENIIDESGMPKERFSAEFPKEGPSILRIQQVVRGDSAAYFCASSRETGQNTEAFFGQGTRLTVV.

The rearrangement links TRBV19 to TRBJ1-1; the match to TRBD1 covers 8 bases. The J segment lost 5 bases and the V segment lost 4 bases, leaving 6 bases of the junction unmatched. The CDR3 sequence is 14 residues long. Germline V gives CDR1 LNHDA, CDR2 SQIVND (reference sequence). CDR3 DNA sequence: TGTGCCAGTAGTAAGACAGGGGCATATACTGAAGCTTTCTTT. This translates into CASSKTGAYTEAFF.

This chain joins TRBV5-1 and TRBJ1-4; D is possibly TRBD1 (5 bases). The germline V gene encodes CDR1 SGHRS and CDR2 YFSETQ. V was trimmed by 0 bases and J by 5 bases, leaving 11 bases between them. This CDR3 region has 15 residues. The CDR3 loop is CASSLGTGPNEKLFF. The CDR3 DNA follows: TGCGCCAGCAGCTTGGGCACAGGCCCGAATGAAAAACTGTTTTTT.

CDR3 nucleotide sequence: TGTGCCAGCAGCGTCACAGCGGGAGCGAATTCCGAGCAGTACTTC. This encodes CASSVTAGANSEQYF. V gene TRBV7-2 combines with J gene TRBJ2-7, with TRBD2 identical over 8 bases. The CDR3 spans 15 residues. CDR1 is SGHTA, CDR2 FQGNSA, per germline. The trim removed 5 bases at V and 6 bases at J, leaving 12 bases unmatched.